This T cell receptor (beta chain) was observed in a study of blood T cell repertoires in COVID-19. Produced via immunoSEQ multiplex PCR; TCRdb's table is partial and in-frame only. The table has roughly 200,000 clones, around 80% seen once. This CDR3 has 11 amino acids. V was trimmed by 8 bases and J by 5 bases, leaving 6 bases between them. CDR1 and CDR2 (germline): LNHNV, YYDKDF (reference sequence). This clone came up once. The specimen sequenced was peripheral blood. This TCR derives from a man aged 40-55 years with acute or convalescent COVID-19. The chain has TRBV15 and TRBJ1-4; the D is unclear. CDR3 in amino acids: CATDLNEKLFF. CDR3 nucleotide sequence: TGTGCCACCGACTTGAATGAAAAACTGTTTTTT. Using reference TRBV15 and TRBJ1-4 for the parts outside the CDR3, the full variable domain is DAMVIQNPRYQVTQFGKPVTLSCSQTLNHNVMYWYQQKSSQAPKLLFHYYDKDFNNEADTPDNFQSRRPNTSFCFLDIRSPGLGDTAMYLCATDLNEKLFFGSGTQLSVL.